The entry that follows covers one T cell receptor (beta chain) sequence. An end of the junction differs from the germline gene, which may be a read error. The authors amplified TCR beta CDR3 from genomic DNA using two-round multiplex PCR. Every TRBV and TRBJ gene had its own specific primer in first-round PCR. TCRdb called the multiplex PCR reads again in MiXCR, with one record for every CDR3 protein. Of tens of thousands of distinct CDR3 sequences detected, around 27% appear once; the ten largest clones hold 7.5%. The data originate from a study of prognosis after radiotherapy for stage I lung cancer. This clonotype was obtained from a donor aged 50 or older with non-small cell lung cancer. Specimen: PBMCs, collected before or after stereotactic body radiation therapy (not recorded which).

This CDR3 reads CASSPQVFQPQRF. CDR3 in DNA: TGTGCCAGCAGTCCCCAGGTTTTCCAGCCCCAGCGTTTT. V gene TRBV2 combines with J gene TRBJ1-5; D is ambiguous. The germline CDR1 and CDR2 sequences are SNHLY and FYNNEI. This CDR3 is 13 amino acids long.